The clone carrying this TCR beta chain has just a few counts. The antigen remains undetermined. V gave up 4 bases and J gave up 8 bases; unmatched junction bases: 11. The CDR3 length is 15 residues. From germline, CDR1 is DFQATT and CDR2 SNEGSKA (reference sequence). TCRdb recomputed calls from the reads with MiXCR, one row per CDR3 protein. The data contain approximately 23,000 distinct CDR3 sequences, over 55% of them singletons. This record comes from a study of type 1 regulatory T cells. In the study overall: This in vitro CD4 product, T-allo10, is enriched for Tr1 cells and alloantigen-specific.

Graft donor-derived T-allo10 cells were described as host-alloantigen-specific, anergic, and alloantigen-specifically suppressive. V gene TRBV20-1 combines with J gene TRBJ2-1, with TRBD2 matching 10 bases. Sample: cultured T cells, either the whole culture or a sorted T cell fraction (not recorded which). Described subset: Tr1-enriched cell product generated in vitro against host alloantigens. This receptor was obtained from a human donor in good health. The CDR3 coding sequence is TGCAGTGCTATCGGAAGCGGGGGGGCCGGTTATGAGCAGTTCTTC. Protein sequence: CSAIGSGGAGYEQFF.